The 29 T cell receptor beta chains below all came from one sample that was sequenced in a study of cytomegalovirus exposure and HLA in healthy donors. 60 Vbeta and 13 Jbeta primers were used in PCR. This table comes from immunoSEQ multiplex PCR, and its TCRdb copy is limited to in-frame clones, with some not included. The table shows 200,000 to 250,000 clones, with roughly 70% occurring only once. Sequencing input: PBMCs. The receptor source for this set is a woman younger than 45 in good health and CMV-seronegative.

This clone was seen more than once but under ten times. The chain recombines TRBV7-3 with TRBJ2-5; 10 nucleotides match TRBD1. The trim removed 2 bases at V and 3 bases at J, leaving 3 bases unmatched. The CDR3 consists of 15 residues. Germline loops: CDR1 SGHTA, CDR2 FQGTGA. CDR3 sequence reads: CASSLSDRGEETQYF. CDR3 bases: TGTGCCAGCAGCTTATCGGACAGGGGGGAAGAGACCCAGTACTTC.

This chain connects TRBV30 to TRBJ1-1; no firm D call. From germline, CDR1 is GTSNPN and CDR2 SVGIG (reference sequence). This CDR3 has 12 residues. Trimming left V 3 bases short and J 4 bases short, with 9 bases between. Here the CDR3 reads CAWSPLRTEAFF. CDR3 nucleotide sequence: TGTGCCTGGAGCCCTCTACGCACTGAAGCTTTCTTT.

The rearrangement joins TRBV30 to TRBJ1-3; D not resolved. V lost 5 bases, J lost 0 bases, and 14 bases lay in between. CDR1 and CDR2 from the germline V gene are GTSNPN and SVGIG (reference sequence). The CDR3 consists of 15 residues. CDR3 amino acids: CAWAGSTSSGNTIYF. The CDR3 nucleotides are TGTGCCTGGGCCGGGTCAACGAGCTCTGGAAACACCATATATTTT.

The chain links TRBV19 to TRBJ1-5, with D maybe TRBD1 (6 bases). V gave up 8 bases and J gave up 5 bases, with 16 bases separating them. The CDR3 covers 14 residues. CDR1 and CDR2 (germline): LNHDA, SQIVND (reference sequence). CDR3 protein: CASGTRGPDQPQHF. CDR3 nucleotide sequence: TGTGCCAGTGGGACCAGGGGACCAGATCAGCCCCAGCATTTT. Full variable domain (remainder filled in from reference TRBV19 and TRBJ1-5): DGGITQSPKYLFRKEGQNVTLSCEQNLNHDAMYWYRQDPGQGLRLIYYSQIVNDFQKGDIAEGYSVSREKKESFPLTVTSAQKNPTAFYLCASGTRGPDQPQHFGDGTRLSIL.

The chain joins TRBV10-2 to TRBJ1-2; D gene unclear. The CDR3 length is 12 residues. Trimming took 6 bases from V and 0 from J, leaving 5 bases between them. Germline V gene sequence: CDR1 WSHSY, CDR2 SAAADI. The CDR3 region is CASSDSNYGYTF. CDR3 DNA sequence: TGCGCCAGCAGCGACTCTAACTATGGCTACACCTTC.

This clone was counted between two and nine times. V is TRBV13 and J is TRBJ2-7; TRBD1 matches at 8 bases. This CDR3 is built from 13 residues. V was pared by 4 bases and J by 2 bases, with 1 base of the junction left unmatched. Germline V lookup: CDR1 PRHDT, CDR2 FYEKMQ (reference sequence). The CDR3 DNA reads TGTGCCAGCAGCTGGGACAGGCCCTACGAGCAGTACTTC. Translation gives CASSWDRPYEQYF.

V usage is TRBV4-1 and J usage is TRBJ2-7; D ambiguous. The V and J ends lost 0 bases and 1 base respectively, with 10 bases between them. Germline-derived CDR1 and CDR2 are MGHRA and YSYEKL. CDR3 length: 15 residues. Here the CDR3 reads CASSQEEYGSYEQYF. CDR3 sequence (DNA): TGCGCCAGCAGCCAAGAAGAGTACGGTTCCTACGAGCAGTACTTC.

The chain recombines TRBV6-5 with TRBJ1-2; D is possibly TRBD1 (6 bases). V was trimmed by 8 bases and J by 2 bases, leaving 12 bases between them. The CDR3 runs 13 residues. CDR1 MNHEY and CDR2 SVGAGI come from the germline V gene. Here the CDR3 reads CASVGGPNYGYTF. The CDR3 DNA reads as TGTGCCAGCGTTGGGGGCCCGAACTATGGCTACACCTTC.

The chain carries TRBV6-6 and TRBJ1-1; D unclear. Germline values: CDR1 MNHNY, CDR2 SVGAGI (reference sequence). Trimming stripped 2 bases from V and 1 base from J, with 5 bases between. The CDR3 sequence is 13 residues long. The CDR3 protein is CASSYGQNTEAFF. CDR3 sequence (DNA): TGTGCCAGCAGTTACGGCCAGAACACTGAAGCTTTCTTT.

This chain links TRBV9 with TRBJ2-2; 7 nucleotides match TRBD1. V dropped 5 bases and J dropped 3; count of bases not matched to a gene: 4. Per germline, CDR1 SGDLS and CDR2 YYNGEE. The CDR3 consists of 14 residues. The CDR3 DNA reads TGTGCCAGCAGTCTTACAGGGGACACCGGGGAGCTGTTTTTT. Translated, it gives CASSLTGDTGELFF.

J is TRBJ2-1 and V is TRBV7-9; no clear D gene. Germline values: CDR1 SEHNR, CDR2 FQNEAQ (reference sequence). V lost 2 bases and J 0 bases, leaving 5 bases between the germline ends. The CDR3 loop spans 14 amino acids. CDR3 protein: CASSLSGSYNEQFF. Here the CDR3 DNA reads TGTGCCAGCAGCTTATCCGGCTCCTACAATGAGCAGTTCTTC.

The rearrangement joins TRBV11-2 to TRBJ2-7; TRBD2 matches at 8 bases. V was pared by 0 bases and J by 5 bases, with 12 bases of the junction left unmatched. Looked up from germline, CDR1 is SGHAT and CDR2 is FQNNGV. The CDR3 is 17 amino acids. The CDR3 protein is CASSLEGEKAGVDEQYF. The CDR3 DNA reads TGTGCCAGCAGCTTAGAGGGGGAGAAAGCGGGAGTGGACGAGCAGTACTTC.

The chain is built from TRBV2 and TRBJ2-7; 11 bases are a match to TRBD2. J lost 7 bases, V lost 4 bases, and 6 bases had no gene match. Germline CDR1 reads SNHLY; CDR2 reads FYNNEI. This CDR3 is 14 amino acids long. The CDR3 coding sequence is TGTGCCAGCAGTGTACTAGCGGGAGTAGAGGAGCAGTACTTC. This sequence encodes CASSVLAGVEEQYF. Filled out from reference TRBV2 and TRBJ2-7, the complete variable domain reads EPEVTQTPSHQVTQMGQEVILRCVPISNHLYFYWYRQILGQKVEFLVSFYNNEISEKSEIFDDQFSVERPDGSNFTLKIRSTKLEDSAMYFCASSVLAGVEEQYFGPGTRLTVT.

The chain combines TRBV18 with TRBJ1-4; D unclear. This CDR3 is 15 amino acids long. V lost 0 bases to trimming and J lost 3 bases, with 8 bases between them. Per germline, CDR1 KGHSH and CDR2 LQKENI. CDR3 in amino acids: CASSPPVGANEKLFF. The CDR3 DNA reads as TGTGCCAGCTCACCACCGGTAGGAGCTAATGAAAAACTGTTTTTT.

The chain carries TRBV2 and TRBJ2-2; the match to TRBD2 covers 12 bases. Germline CDR1 is SNHLY and CDR2 is FYNNEI. The V and J ends lost 6 bases and 5 bases, in that order; junction bases with no gene match: 4. The CDR3 loop spans 15 amino acids. CDR3 region: CASSSLAGGTGELFF. The CDR3 coding sequence is TGTGCCAGCAGCTCACTAGCGGGAGGAACCGGGGAGCTGTTTTTT.

V is TRBV14 and J is TRBJ2-1; weak D call: TRBD1 (5 bases). V was trimmed by 1 base and J by 5 bases, leaving 9 bases between them. This CDR3 comprises 14 residues. Germline V gene lookup returns CDR1 SGHDN and CDR2 FVKESK. The CDR3 reads CASSQVNRNNEQFF. CDR3 bases: TGTGCCAGCAGCCAAGTGAACAGGAACAATGAGCAGTTCTTC. Together with reference TRBV14 and TRBJ2-1, the CDR3 gives the full variable domain: EAGVTQFPSHSVIEKGQTVTLRCDPISGHDNLYWYRRVMGKEIKFLLHFVKESKQDESGMPNNRFLAERTGGTYSTLKVQPAELEDSGVYFCASSQVNRNNEQFFGPGTRLTVL.

The chain has TRBV7-8 and TRBJ2-3; 8 bases match TRBD2. Germline V lookup: CDR1 SGHVS, CDR2 FQNEAQ. Losses at the gene ends were 6 bases for V and 2 bases for J; bases not matched to a gene: 7. CDR3 size: 15 residues. The CDR3 region is CASSLSGVTTDTQYF. CDR3 DNA sequence: TGTGCCAGCAGTCTTAGCGGGGTAACCACAGATACGCAGTATTTT.

This chain uses TRBV5-1 with TRBJ1-4; TRBD1 matches at 9 bases. The length of the CDR3 is 17 residues. The junction had 11 bases not matched to a gene; V was cut back by 0 bases and J by 8 bases. CDR1 and CDR2 from the germline V gene are SGHRS and YFSETQ. The CDR3 reads CASSLGGPQGAFEKLFF. The CDR3 bases are TGCGCCAGCAGCTTGGGAGGTCCACAGGGGGCTTTCGAAAAACTGTTTTTT.

The V and J genes are TRBV19 and TRBJ2-7; 7 bases agree with TRBD2. From germline, CDR1 is LNHDA and CDR2 SQIVND (reference sequence). The CDR3 contains 14 residues. J gave up 7 bases and V 8 bases, and 14 bases lay outside the gene matches. The CDR3 is CASRQRGREREQYF. The CDR3 DNA reads TGTGCCAGTCGCCAGCGTGGGAGGGAGAGGGAGCAGTACTTC.

This chain joins TRBV7-9 and TRBJ1-1; D ambiguous. Trimming took 5 bases from V and 2 from J, leaving 12 bases between them. CDR3 length: 14 amino acids. Germline V CDR1 and CDR2: SEHNR, FQNEAQ (reference sequence). This CDR3 is CASSMSTVNTEAFF. The CDR3, as DNA: TGTGCCAGCAGCATGTCAACAGTCAACACTGAAGCTTTCTTT.

This sequence joins TRBV29-1 and TRBJ2-1, with D possibly TRBD2 on 6 matching bases. CDR1 is SQVTM, CDR2 ANQGSEA, per germline. CDR3 length: 16 amino acids. Trimming removed 7 bases at V and 2 bases at J, with 21 bases between. CDR3 sequence (DNA): TGCAGCGCCGAAGGGACTGACTCTGGGGCCTACAATGAGCAGTTCTTC. It translates to CSAEGTDSGAYNEQFF.

This chain uses TRBV5-4 with TRBJ1-2, with a tentative D call TRBD1 (5 bases). Trimming pared 5 bases from V and 3 bases from J, leaving 14 bases between. Germline V gene data show CDR1 as SGHNT and CDR2 as YYREEE (reference sequence). The CDR3 covers 14 residues. CDR3 protein: CASRHPDSHYGYTF. Written as DNA, the CDR3 is TGTGCCAGCAGGCATCCCGACAGCCACTATGGCTACACCTTC.

This chain uses TRBV10-2 with TRBJ1-4; TRBD1 is a possible D gene (5 bases). V was cut by 5 bases and J by 5 bases, with 12 bases left in between. The CDR3 contains 14 residues. Germline CDR1 reads WSHSY; CDR2 reads SAAADI. The CDR3 sequence is CASSPAGLNEKLFF. The CDR3 region has the DNA TGCGCCAGCAGTCCCGCGGGGCTAAATGAAAAACTGTTTTTT.

CDR3 region: CASSVEGEGQGAGEQFF. The DNA for the CDR3 is TGTGCCAGCAGCGTAGAGGGGGAGGGACAGGGGGCCGGGGAGCAGTTCTTC. The chain has TRBV9 and TRBJ2-1, with 12 bases that match TRBD1. The junction had 11 bases not matched to a gene; V was cut back by 0 bases and J by 10 bases. Germline V gene sequence: CDR1 SGDLS, CDR2 YYNGEE. This CDR3 contains 17 residues.

The chain carries TRBV6-6 and TRBJ1-1; D might be TRBD1 (5 bases). Per the germline V gene, CDR1 is MNHNY and CDR2 is SVGAGI (reference sequence). The ends were cut back, 7 bases at V and 0 bases at J, with 12 bases in the middle. CDR3 size: 14 residues. DNA for the CDR3: TGTGCCAGCACTTTGGGGCGGATGAACACTGAAGCTTTCTTT. It yields the protein CASTLGRMNTEAFF.

The count of this clone is one. Since no conserved phenylalanine or tryptophan closes the CDR3, a read error is the likely cause. This sequence joins TRBV29-1 and TRBJ1-1; possibly TRBD1 for D (6 bases). In germline, CDR1 is SQVTM, CDR2 ANQGSEA. The CDR3 has 14 residues. Between the trimmed V and J ends, which lost 6 bases and 3 bases, there was a span of 17 bases. CDR3 coding DNA: TGCAGCGTGCTAAGGGACACCGTGGACACTGAAGCTTTCTTG. As protein: CSVLRDTVDTEAFL.

This clone was seen a few times. CDR3 sequence: CASSPEPLAGGRSTDTQYF. CDR3 in DNA: TGTGCCAGCAGCCCGGAGCCATTAGCGGGAGGGCGTAGCACAGATACGCAGTATTTT. The V gene is TRBV7-9, the J gene TRBJ2-3; 11 bases agree with TRBD2. Germline CDR1 SEHNR, CDR2 FQNEAQ (reference sequence). The CDR3 runs 19 residues. With 5 bases clipped from V and 0 bases from J, the junction kept 13 bases outside the gene matches.

The rearrangement uses TRBV19 and TRBJ1-1; D ambiguous. This CDR3 contains 12 residues. Germline V CDR1 and CDR2: LNHDA, SQIVND (reference sequence). The V end was cut by 4 bases, the J end by 6 bases, with 9 bases between. DNA of the CDR3: TGTGCCAGTAGTAACAGCTTGGCTGAAGCTTTCTTT. This gives the protein CASSNSLAEAFF.

The chain recombines TRBV7-9 with TRBJ2-5; 8 bases map to TRBD2. The trim removed 4 bases at V and 2 bases at J, leaving 6 bases unmatched. Germline V lookup: CDR1 SEHNR, CDR2 FQNEAQ (reference sequence). The CDR3 extends over 15 amino acids. The CDR3 DNA follows: TGTGCCAGCAGCTGGGGTAGCGGGGATCAAGAGACCCAGTACTTC. It codes for CASSWGSGDQETQYF. The full variable domain, rest sourced from reference TRBV7-9 and TRBJ2-5, is DTGVSQNPRHKITKRGQNVTFRCDPISEHNRLYWYRQTLGQGPEFLTYFQNEAQLEKSRLLSDRFSAERPKGSFSTLEIQRTEQGDSAMYLCASSWGSGDQETQYFGPGTRLLVL.